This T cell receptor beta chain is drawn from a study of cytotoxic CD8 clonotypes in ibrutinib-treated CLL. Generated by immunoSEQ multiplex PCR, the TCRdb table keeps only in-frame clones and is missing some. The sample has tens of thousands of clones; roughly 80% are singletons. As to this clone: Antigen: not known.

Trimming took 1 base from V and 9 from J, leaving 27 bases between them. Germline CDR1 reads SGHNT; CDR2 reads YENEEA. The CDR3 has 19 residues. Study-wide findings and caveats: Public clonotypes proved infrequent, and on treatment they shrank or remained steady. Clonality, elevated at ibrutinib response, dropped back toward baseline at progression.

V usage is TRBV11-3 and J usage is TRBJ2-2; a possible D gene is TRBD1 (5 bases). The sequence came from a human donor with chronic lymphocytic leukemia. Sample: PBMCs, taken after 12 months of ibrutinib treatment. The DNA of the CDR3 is TGTGCCAGCAGCTTAGGAGGTTGGATGGCCACAGGACACCGCAGGGAGCTGTTTTTT. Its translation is CASSLGGWMATGHRRELFF.